One T cell receptor beta chain is described in this entry. Ages ranged from 18 to 89 years, with residence in about two dozen US areas. This specimen comes from a study of blood T cell repertoires in COVID-19. Study details: Acute-phase and convalescent COVID-19 samples originated in the United States, Italy and Spain. T cells, B-cell-depleted T cells, or PBMCs provided the cDNA or gDNA that served as material.

Trimming removed 1 base from V and 4 bases from J, with 10 bases in between. Germline V gene lookup returns CDR1 LGHNA and CDR2 YSLEER. The CDR3 consists of 14 residues. Per the authors' pipeline: Amplification of reference gene primers was used by the study to estimate nucleated cell counts. TCRdb's copy holds only in-frame clones and misses some; the assay was immunoSEQ multiplex PCR. V and J calls and clone size come straight from that table; D and trimming were deduced from the DNA. The table lists 250,000 to 400,000 clones, about nine tenths of them singletons. Input material: PBMCs or T cells enriched from blood (not recorded which). The rearrangement joins TRBV4-3 to TRBJ1-1; D uncertain. The receptor comes from a man in his 60s who had recovered from COVID-19. CDR3 protein: CASSQVVGSTEAFF. DNA for the CDR3: TGCGCCAGCAGCCAAGTGGTGGGGAGCACTGAAGCTTTCTTT.